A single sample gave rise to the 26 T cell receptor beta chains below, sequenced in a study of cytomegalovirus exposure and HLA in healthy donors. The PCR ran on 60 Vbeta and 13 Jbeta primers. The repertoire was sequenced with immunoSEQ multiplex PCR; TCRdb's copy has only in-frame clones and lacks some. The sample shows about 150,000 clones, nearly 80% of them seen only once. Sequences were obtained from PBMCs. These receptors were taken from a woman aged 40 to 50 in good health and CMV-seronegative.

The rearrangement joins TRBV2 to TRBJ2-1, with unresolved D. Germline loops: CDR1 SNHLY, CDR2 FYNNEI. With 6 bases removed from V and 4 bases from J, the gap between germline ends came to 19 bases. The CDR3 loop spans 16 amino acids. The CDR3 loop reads CASRYTLSFSYNEQFF. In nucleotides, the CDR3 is TGTGCCAGCAGGTACACGCTCTCTTTTTCGTACAATGAGCAGTTCTTC.

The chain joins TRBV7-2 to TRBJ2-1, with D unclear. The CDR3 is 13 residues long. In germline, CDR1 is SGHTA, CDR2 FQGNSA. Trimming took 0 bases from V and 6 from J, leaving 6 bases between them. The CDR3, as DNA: TGTGCCAGCAGCTTAGCGACGGGCAATGAGCAGTTCTTC. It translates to CASSLATGNEQFF.

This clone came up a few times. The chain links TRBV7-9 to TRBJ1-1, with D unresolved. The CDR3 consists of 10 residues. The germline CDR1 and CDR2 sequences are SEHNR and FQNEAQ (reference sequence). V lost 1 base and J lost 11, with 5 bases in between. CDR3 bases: TGTGCCAGCAGCTTAGTCGGGGCTTTCTTT. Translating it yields CASSLVGAFF.

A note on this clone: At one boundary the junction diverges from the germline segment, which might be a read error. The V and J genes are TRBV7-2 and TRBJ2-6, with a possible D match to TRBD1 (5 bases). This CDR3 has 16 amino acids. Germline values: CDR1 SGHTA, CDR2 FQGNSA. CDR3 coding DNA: TGTGCCAGCAGCTTAGGTTTAAACTCTGGGGCCAACGGCCTGACTTTC. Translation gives CASSLGLNSGANGLTF.

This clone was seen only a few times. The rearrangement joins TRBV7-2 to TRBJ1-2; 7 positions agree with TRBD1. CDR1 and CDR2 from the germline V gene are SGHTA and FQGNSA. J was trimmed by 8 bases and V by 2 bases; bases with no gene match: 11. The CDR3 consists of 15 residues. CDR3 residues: CASSLSPGQVGGYTF. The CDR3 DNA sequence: TGTGCCAGCAGCTTATCACCCGGACAGGTCGGCGGCTACACCTTC.

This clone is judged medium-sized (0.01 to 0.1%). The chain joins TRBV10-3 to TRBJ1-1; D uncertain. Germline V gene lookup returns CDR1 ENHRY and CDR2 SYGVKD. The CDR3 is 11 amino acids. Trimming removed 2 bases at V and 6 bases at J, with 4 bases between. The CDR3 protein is CAISEQAEAFF. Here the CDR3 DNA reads TGTGCCATCAGTGAGCAGGCTGAAGCTTTCTTT.

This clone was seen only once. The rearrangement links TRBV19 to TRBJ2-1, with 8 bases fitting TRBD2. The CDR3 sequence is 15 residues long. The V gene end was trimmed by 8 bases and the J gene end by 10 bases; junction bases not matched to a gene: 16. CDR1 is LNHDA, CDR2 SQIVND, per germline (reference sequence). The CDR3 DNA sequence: TGTGCCAGTGGATTAGCGGGATCCTACCTTAGCGAGCAGTTCTTC. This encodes CASGLAGSYLSEQFF.

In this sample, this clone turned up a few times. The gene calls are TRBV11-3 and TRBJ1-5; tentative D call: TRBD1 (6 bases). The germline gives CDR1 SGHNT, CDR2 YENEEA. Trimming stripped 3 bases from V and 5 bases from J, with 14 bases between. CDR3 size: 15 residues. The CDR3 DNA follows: TGTGCCAGCAGCTTGGAGGGGGAGGGCCATCAGCCCCAGCATTTT. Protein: CASSLEGEGHQPQHF.

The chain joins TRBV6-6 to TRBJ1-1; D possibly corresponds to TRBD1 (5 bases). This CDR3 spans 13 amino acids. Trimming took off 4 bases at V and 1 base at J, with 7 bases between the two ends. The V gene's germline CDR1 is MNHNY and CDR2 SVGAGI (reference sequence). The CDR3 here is CASSWGGNTEAFF. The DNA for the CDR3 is TGTGCCAGCAGTTGGGGGGGGAACACTGAAGCTTTCTTT.

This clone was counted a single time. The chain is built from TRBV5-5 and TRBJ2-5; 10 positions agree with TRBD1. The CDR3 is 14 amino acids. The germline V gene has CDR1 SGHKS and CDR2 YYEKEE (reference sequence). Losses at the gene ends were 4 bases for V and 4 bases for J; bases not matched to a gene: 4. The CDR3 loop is CASSPRTGGETQYF. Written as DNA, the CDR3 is TGTGCCAGCAGCCCGAGGACAGGGGGAGAGACCCAGTACTTC.

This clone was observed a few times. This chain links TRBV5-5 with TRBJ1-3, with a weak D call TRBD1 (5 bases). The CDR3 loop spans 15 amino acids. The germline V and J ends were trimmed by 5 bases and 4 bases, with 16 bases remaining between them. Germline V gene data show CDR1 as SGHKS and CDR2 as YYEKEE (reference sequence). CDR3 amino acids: CASSLSTERGNTIYF. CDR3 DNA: TGTGCCAGCAGTTTGTCGACAGAGAGGGGAAACACCATATATTTT.

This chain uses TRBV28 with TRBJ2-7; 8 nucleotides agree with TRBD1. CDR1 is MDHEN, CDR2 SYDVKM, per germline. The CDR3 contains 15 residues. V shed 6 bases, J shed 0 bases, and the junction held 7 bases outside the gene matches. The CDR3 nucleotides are TGTGCCAGCAGCTCGGGACAGGTGAGCTCCTACGAGCAGTACTTC. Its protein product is CASSSGQVSSYEQYF.

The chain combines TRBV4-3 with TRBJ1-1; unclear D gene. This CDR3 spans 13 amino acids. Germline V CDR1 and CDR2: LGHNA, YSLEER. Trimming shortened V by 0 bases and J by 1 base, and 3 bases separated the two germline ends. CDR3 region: CASSQDRNTEAFF. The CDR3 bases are TGCGCCAGCAGCCAAGACAGGAACACTGAAGCTTTCTTT.

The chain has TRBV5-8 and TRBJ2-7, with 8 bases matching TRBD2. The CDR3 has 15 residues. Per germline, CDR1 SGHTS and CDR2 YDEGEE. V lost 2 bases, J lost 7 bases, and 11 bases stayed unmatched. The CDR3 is CASSFSGTGGEEQYF. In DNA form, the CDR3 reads TGTGCCAGCAGCTTCTCCGGGACCGGGGGGGAGGAGCAGTACTTC. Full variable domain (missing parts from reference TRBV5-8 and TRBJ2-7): EAGVTQSPTHLIKTRGQQATLRCSPISGHTSVYWYQQALGLGLQFLLWYDEGEERNRGNFPPRFSGRQFPNYSSELNVNALELEDSALYLCASSFSGTGGEEQYFGPGTRLTVT.

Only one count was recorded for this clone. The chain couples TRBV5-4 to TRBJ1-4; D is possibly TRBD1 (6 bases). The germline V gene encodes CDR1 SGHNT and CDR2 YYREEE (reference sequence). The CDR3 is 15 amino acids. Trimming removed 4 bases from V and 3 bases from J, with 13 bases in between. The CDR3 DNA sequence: TGTGCCAGCAGCACAAAACAGGGTTCTAATGAAAAACTGTTTTTT. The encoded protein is CASSTKQGSNEKLFF.

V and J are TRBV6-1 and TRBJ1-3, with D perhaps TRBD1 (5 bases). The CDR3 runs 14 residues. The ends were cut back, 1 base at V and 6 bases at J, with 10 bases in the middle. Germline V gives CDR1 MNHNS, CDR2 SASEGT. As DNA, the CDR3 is TGTGCCAGCAGTGAAGTTATAGGGGCAAACACCATATATTTT. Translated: CASSEVIGANTIYF.

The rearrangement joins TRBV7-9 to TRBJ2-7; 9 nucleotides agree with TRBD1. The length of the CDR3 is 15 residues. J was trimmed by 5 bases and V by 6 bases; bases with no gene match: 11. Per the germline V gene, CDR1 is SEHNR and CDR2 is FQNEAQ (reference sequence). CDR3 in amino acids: CASSFLGTGSNEQYF. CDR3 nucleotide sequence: TGTGCCAGCAGTTTCCTGGGGACAGGGTCGAACGAGCAGTACTTC.

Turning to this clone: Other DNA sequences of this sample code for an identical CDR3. The DNA of the CDR3 is TGTGCCAGCAGTCTCGGGAGGGTCTACGAGCAGTACTTC. Protein: CASSLGRVYEQYF. The chain uses TRBV28 and TRBJ2-7; TRBD2 agrees at 8 bases. This CDR3 region has 13 residues. V shed 5 bases, J shed 3 bases, and the junction held 3 bases outside the gene matches. The germline gives CDR1 MDHEN, CDR2 SYDVKM.

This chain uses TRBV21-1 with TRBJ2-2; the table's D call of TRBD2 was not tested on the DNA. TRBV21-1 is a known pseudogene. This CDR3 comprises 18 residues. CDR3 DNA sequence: TGTGCCCACACGGAGAGACTAGCGGGGGGGGCGAACACCGGGGAGCTGTTTTTT. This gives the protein CAHTERLAGGANTGELFF.

CDR3: CASSLRGSGGHQETQYF. CDR3 bases: TGTGCCAGCAGCTTAAGGGGAAGCGGGGGACACCAAGAGACCCAGTACTTC. The V gene is TRBV11-2, the J gene TRBJ2-5; 8 positions agree with TRBD2. J gave up 0 bases and V 2 bases, and 8 bases lay outside the gene matches. Germline V gene lookup returns CDR1 SGHAT and CDR2 FQNNGV. The CDR3 extends over 17 amino acids.

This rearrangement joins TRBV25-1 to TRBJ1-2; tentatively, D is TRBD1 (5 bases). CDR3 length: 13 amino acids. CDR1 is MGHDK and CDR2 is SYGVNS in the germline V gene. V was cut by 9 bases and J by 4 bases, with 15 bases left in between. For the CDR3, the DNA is TGTGCCAGTGGGGAGGGGCGAGGCTATGGCTACACCTTC. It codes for CASGEGRGYGYTF.

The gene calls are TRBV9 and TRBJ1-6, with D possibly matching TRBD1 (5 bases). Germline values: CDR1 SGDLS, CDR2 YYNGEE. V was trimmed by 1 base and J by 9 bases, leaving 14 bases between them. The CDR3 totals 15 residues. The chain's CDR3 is CASSVSGHQPSPLHF. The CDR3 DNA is TGTGCCAGCAGCGTATCCGGACACCAACCTTCACCCCTCCACTTT.

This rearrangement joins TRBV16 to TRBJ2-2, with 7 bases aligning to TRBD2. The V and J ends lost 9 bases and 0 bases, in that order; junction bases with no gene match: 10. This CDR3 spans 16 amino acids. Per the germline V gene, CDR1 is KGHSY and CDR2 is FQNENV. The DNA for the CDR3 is TGTGCCAGTACGTCGCTAGCGGTCGCGAACACCGGGGAGCTGTTTTTT. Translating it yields CASTSLAVANTGELFF.

CDR3 nucleotide sequence: TGCGCCAGCAGCCGAGATGAATGGGGAGCGGGAGGGCCTTATGAGCAGTTCTTC. Translating it yields CASSRDEWGAGGPYEQFF. The chain joins TRBV4-3 to TRBJ2-1, with 10 bases identical to TRBD2. The germline gives CDR1 LGHNA, CDR2 YSLEER. This CDR3 has 18 residues. J lost 8 bases, V lost 4 bases, and 17 bases had no gene match.

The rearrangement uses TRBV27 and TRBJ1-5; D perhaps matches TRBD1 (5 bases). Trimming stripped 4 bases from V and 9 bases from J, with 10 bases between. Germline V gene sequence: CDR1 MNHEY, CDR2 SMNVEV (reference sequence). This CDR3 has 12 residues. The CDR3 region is CASSSPGGPQHF. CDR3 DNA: TGTGCCAGCAGTTCACCGGGGGGGCCCCAGCATTTT.

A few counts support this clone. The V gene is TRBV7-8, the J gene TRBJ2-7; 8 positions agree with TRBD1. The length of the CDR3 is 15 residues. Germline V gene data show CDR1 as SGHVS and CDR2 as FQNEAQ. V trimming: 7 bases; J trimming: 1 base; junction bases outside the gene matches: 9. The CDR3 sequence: CASIMSRDRSYEQYF. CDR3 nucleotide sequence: TGTGCCAGCATCATGAGCCGGGACAGGTCCTACGAGCAGTACTTC. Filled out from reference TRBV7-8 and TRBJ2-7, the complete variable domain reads GAGVSQSPRYKVAKRGQDVALRCDPISGHVSLFWYQQALGQGPEFLTYFQNEAQLDKSGLPSDRFFAERPEGSVSTLKIQRTQQEDSAVYLCASIMSRDRSYEQYFGPGTRLTVT.